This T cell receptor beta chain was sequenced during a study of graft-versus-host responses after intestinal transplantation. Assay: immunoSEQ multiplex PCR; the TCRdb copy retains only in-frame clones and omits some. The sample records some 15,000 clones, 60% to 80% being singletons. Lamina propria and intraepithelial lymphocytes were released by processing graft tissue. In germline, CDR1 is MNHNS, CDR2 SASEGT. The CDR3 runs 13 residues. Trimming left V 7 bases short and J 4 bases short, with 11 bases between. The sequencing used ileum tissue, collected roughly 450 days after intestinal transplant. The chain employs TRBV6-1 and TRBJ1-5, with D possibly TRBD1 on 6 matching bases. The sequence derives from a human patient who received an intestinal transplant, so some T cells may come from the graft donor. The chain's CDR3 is CASKGVRNQPQHF. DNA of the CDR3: TGTGCCAGCAAGGGGGTTCGGAATCAGCCCCAGCATTTT.